The entry that follows covers one T cell receptor (beta chain) sequence. The CDR3 is 13 residues long. Trimming took 3 bases from V and 3 from J, leaving 9 bases between them. CDR1 SGHVS and CDR2 FQNEAQ come from the germline V gene. The assay was immunoSEQ multiplex PCR, and TCRdb's table has in-frame clones only and misses some. This table holds about 40,000 clones, 89% found once. The sample comes from a study of siplizumab effects on memory and regulatory T cells. The TCR was taken from a human donor in good health. Sequences were obtained from naive CD4+ T cells sorted from blood. The chain recombines TRBV7-8 with TRBJ2-7; weak D call: TRBD1 (6 bases). CDR3 residues: CASSFGQYYEQYF. The DNA of the CDR3 is TGTGCCAGCAGCTTTGGACAGTACTACGAGCAGTACTTC.